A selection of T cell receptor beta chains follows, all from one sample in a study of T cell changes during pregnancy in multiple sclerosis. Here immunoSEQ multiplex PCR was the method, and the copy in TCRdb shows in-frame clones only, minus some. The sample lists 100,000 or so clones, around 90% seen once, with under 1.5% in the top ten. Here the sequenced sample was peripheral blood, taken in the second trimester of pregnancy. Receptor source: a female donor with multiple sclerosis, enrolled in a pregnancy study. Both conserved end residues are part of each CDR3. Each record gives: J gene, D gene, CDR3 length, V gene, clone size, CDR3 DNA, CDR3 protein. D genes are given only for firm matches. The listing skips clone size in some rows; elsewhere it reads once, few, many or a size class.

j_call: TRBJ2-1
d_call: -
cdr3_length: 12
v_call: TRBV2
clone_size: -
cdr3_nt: TGTGCCAGCACCCTATCCTACAATGAGCAGTTCTTC
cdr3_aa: CASTLSYNEQFF

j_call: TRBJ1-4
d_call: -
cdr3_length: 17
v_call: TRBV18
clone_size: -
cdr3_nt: TGTGCCAGCTCACCTTTGGGGCTTCTTGTAACTAATGAAAAACTGTTTTTT
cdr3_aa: CASSPLGLLVTNEKLFF

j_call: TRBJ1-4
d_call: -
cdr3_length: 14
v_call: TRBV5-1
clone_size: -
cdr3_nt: TGCGCCAGCAGCTTGGCCCAGGGATACGAAAAACTGTTTTTT
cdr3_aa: CASSLAQGYEKLFF

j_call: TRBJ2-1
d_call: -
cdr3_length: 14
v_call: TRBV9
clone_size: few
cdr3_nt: TGTGCCAGCAGCGCGTGGGACAACTCAAATGAGCAGTTCTTC
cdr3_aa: CASSAWDNSNEQFF

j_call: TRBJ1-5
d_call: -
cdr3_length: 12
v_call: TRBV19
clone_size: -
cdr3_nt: TGTGCCAGTAGTGAGGTTTATCAGCCCCAGCATTTT
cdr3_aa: CASSEVYQPQHF

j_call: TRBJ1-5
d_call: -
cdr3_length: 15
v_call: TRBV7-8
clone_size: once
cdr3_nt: TGTGCCAGCAGCTTAGGGGGTGGGGGGAATCAGCCCCAGCATTTT
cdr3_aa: CASSLGGGGNQPQHF

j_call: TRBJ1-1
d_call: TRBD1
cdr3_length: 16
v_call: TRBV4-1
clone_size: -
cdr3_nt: TGCGCCAGCAGCCAAGACAGGGGGACAGCAAACACTGAAGCTTTCTTT
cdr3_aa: CASSQDRGTANTEAFF

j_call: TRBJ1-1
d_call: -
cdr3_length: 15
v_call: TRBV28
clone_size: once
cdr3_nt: TGTGCCAGCAGTTTTGCGGATCTGAAGAACACTGAAGCTTTCTTT
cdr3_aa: CASSFADLKNTEAFF

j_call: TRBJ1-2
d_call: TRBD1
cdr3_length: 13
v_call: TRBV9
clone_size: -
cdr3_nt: TGTGCCAGCAGCCCTCAGACAGGGGGAGGCTACACCTTC
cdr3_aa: CASSPQTGGGYTF

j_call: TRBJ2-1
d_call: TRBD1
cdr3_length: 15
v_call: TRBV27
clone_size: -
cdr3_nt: TGTGCCAGCAGTTTCCGGGACAGAGTTAACAATGAGCAGTTCTTC
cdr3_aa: CASSFRDRVNNEQFF

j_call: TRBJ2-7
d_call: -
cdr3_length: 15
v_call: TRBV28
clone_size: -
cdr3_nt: TGTGCCAGCAGTCCTGGCTGGAGCAACCACTACGAGCAGTACTTC
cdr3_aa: CASSPGWSNHYEQYF

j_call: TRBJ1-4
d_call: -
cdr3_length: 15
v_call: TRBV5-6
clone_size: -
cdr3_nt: TGTGCCAGCAGCTTGGGGACAGAGGGAAATGGAAAACTGTTTTTT
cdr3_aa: CASSLGTEGNGKLFF

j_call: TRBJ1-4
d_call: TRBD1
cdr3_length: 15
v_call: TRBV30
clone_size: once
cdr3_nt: TGTGCCTGGAGTGTACTAGGGACAGGGTCGGAAAAACTGTTTTTT
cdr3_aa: CAWSVLGTGSEKLFF

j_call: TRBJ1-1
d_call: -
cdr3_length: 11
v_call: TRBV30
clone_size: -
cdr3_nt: TGTGCCTGGGTCGGGTACACTGAAGCTTTCTTT
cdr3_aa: CAWVGYTEAFF

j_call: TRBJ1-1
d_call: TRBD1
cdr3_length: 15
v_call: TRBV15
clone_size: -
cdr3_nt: TGTGCCACCCGCGCGAGGACAGGGCTGAACACTGAAGCTTTCTTT
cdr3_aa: CATRARTGLNTEAFF

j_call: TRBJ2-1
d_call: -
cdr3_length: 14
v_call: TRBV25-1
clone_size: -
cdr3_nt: TGTGCCAGCAGTGAATTAGGGGCCTACAATGAGCAGTTCTTC
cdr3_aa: CASSELGAYNEQFF

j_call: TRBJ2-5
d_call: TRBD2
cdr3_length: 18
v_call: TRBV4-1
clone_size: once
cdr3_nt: TGCGCCAGCAGCCAAGCCCCGGGACTAGCGGGAGGTGGGGAGACCCAGTACTTC
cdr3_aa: CASSQAPGLAGGGETQYF

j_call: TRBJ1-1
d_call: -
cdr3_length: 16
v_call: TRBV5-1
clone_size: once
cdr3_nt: TGCGCCAGCAGCCCTATAGGTGGGCCCCTGAACACTGAAGCTTTCTTT
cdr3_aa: CASSPIGGPLNTEAFF

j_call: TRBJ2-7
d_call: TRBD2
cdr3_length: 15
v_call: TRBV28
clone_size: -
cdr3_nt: TGTGCCACTGGGGCACTAGCGGGAGGGTTGTTCGAGCAGTACTTC
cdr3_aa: CATGALAGGLFEQYF

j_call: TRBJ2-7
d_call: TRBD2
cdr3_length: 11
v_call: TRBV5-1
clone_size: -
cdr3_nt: TGCGCCAGCAGCACTGGGACTACGCAGTACTTC
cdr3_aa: CASSTGTTQYF

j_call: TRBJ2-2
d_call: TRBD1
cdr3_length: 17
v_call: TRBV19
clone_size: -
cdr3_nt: TGTGCCAGTAGTATAGAGGGGACAGGGCGTAACACCGGGGAGCTGTTTTTT
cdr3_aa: CASSIEGTGRNTGELFF

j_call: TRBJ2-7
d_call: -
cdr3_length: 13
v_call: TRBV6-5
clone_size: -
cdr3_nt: TGTGCCACCAGACAGGCTTACCCCTACGAGCAGTACTTC
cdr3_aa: CATRQAYPYEQYF

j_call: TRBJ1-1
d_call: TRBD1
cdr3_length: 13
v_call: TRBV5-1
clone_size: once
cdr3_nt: TGCGCCAGCAGCCAACAGGGGGGGACTGAAGCTTTCTTT
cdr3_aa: CASSQQGGTEAFF

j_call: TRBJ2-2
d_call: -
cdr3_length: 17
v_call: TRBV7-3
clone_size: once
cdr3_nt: TGTGCCAGCAGCTTAAAGTTCGACAGATTTAACACCGGGGAGCTGTTTTTT
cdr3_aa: CASSLKFDRFNTGELFF

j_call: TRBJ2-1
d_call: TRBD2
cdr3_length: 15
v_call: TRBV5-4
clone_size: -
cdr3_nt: TGTGCCAGCAGCTTGGAAGCGGGAGGGGAGAATGAGCAGTTCTTC
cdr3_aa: CASSLEAGGENEQFF

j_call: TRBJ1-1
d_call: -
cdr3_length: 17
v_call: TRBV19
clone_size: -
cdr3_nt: TGTGCCAGTAGTACAACCCCTCGACAGCTAGAGAACACTGAAGCTTTCTTT
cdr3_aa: CASSTTPRQLENTEAFF

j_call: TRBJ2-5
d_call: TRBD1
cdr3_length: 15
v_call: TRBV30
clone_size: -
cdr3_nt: TGTGCCTGGGTCCCGGGACAGTATTCCCAAGAGACCCAGTACTTC
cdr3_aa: CAWVPGQYSQETQYF

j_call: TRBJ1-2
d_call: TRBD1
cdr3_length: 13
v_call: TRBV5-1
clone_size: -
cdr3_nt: TGCGCCAGCAGCCCTCCAGGGGGCTATGGCTACACCTTC
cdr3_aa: CASSPPGGYGYTF

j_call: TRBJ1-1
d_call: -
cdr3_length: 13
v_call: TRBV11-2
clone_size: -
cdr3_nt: TGTGCCAGCAGCCTAAGAAGAGGGACTGAAGCTTTCTTT
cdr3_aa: CASSLRRGTEAFF

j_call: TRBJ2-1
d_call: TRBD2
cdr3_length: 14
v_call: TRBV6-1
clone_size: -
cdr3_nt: TGTGCCAGCAGGTTGACTAGCGACCACAATGAGCAGTTCTTC
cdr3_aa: CASRLTSDHNEQFF

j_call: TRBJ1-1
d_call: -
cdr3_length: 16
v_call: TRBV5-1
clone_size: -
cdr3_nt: TGCGCCAGCAGCTTGGGGGAGAGAGTAAGGAACACTGAAGCTTTCTTT
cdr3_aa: CASSLGERVRNTEAFF

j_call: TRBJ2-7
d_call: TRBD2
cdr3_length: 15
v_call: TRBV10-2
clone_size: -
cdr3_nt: TGCGCCAGTCGGGGGTTAGCGGGACCCTCCTACGAGCAGTACTTC
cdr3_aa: CASRGLAGPSYEQYF

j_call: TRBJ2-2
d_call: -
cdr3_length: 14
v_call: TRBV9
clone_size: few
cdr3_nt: TGTGCCAGCAGCGTAGCCGGGAAGAGCGGGGAGCTGTTTTTT
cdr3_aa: CASSVAGKSGELFF

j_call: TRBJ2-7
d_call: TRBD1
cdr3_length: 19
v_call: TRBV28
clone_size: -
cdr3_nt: TGTGCCAGCAGTTTCTCGATTACCTTGGACAGGGGGCTCTCCTACGAGCAGTACTTC
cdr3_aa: CASSFSITLDRGLSYEQYF

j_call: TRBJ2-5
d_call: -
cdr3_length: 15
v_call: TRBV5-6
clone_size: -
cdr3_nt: TGTGCCAGCAGCCCGATGGACAGCCGGAAAGAGACCCAGTACTTC
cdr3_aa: CASSPMDSRKETQYF

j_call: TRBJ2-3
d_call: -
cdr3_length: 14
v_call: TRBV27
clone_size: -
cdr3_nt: TGTGCCAGCAGTTTAAGCGGTAGCACAGATACGCAGTATTTT
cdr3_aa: CASSLSGSTDTQYF

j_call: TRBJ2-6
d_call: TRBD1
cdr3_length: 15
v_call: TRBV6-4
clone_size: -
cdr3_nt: TGTGCCAGCAGTGCGGACAGGGCTGGGGCCAACGTCCTGACTTTC
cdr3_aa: CASSADRAGANVLTF

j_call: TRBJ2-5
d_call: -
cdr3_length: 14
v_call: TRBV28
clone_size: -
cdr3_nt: TGTGCCAGCAGTTCCTCCCAGGGGCAAGAGACCCAGTACTTC
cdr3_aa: CASSSSQGQETQYF

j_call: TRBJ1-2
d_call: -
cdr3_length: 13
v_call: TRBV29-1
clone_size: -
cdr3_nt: TGCAGCGTTGTCTACTTGAGCAACTATGGCTACACCTTC
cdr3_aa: CSVVYLSNYGYTF

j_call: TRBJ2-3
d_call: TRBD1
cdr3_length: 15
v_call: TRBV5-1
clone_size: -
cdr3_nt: TGCGCCAGCAGCGGTGTCGGGACAGGCGCAGATACGCAGTATTTT
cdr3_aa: CASSGVGTGADTQYF